The rows below give T cell receptor beta chains drawn from one sample of a study of identical twins. From the 5' RACE reads, TCRdb called clonotypes with MiXCR, one entry per CDR3 protein. The table includes around 370,000 distinct CDR3 sequences, approximately 10% detected once. The source material was naive T cells sorted from blood. Source of these receptors: a woman aged 45 to 65 in good health. The CDR3 runs from the conserved cysteine through the conserved F or W. D genes are given only for firm matches. A clone size is listed for some rows: how often the clone was seen (once, few, many), or a class if it is expanded.

J	D	V	size	DNA	CDR3
TRBJ1-5	TRBD1	TRBV20-1	many	TGCAGTGCTAGGGGAATCGGACAGGGGGTTTATAGCAATCAGCCCCAGCATTTT	CSARGIGQGVYSNQPQHF
TRBJ2-2	NA	TRBV11-3	few	TGTGCCAGCAGCCACTATCTCAATAAAGCGAACACCGGGGAGCTGTTTTTT	CASSHYLNKANTGELFF
TRBJ2-1	NA	TRBV5-1	many	TGCGCCAGCAGCTTGGATAGCGCGGGACCCGAGCAGTTCTTC	CASSLDSAGPEQFF
TRBJ1-2	TRBD1	TRBV20-1	few	TGCAGTGCTAGAGGCAGGGGGCCGTCTGGCTACACCTTC	CSARGRGPSGYTF
TRBJ2-1	TRBD2	TRBV28	NA	TGTGCCAGCAGCCCGACCCCGGCGGGAGATCTGAATGAGCAGTTCTTC	CASSPTPAGDLNEQFF
TRBJ2-1	NA	TRBV25-1	few	TGTGCCAGCGGAAGGACAGTCAATGAGCAGTTCTTC	CASGRTVNEQFF
TRBJ2-2	TRBD2	TRBV28	few	TGTGCCAGCAGCTCAATACTAGCGGGAGGGCCCTCCGGGGAGCTGTTTTTT	CASSSILAGGPSGELFF
TRBJ1-5	NA	TRBV4-2	NA	TGTGCCAGCAGCCCCACAAAGGGCAAGGGACACCCATACAATCAGCCCCAGCATTTT	CASSPTKGKGHPYNQPQHF
TRBJ2-5	NA	TRBV27	few	TGTGCCACCAGGAGAGGGGTTTACCAAGAGACCCAGTACTTC	CATRRGVYQETQYF
TRBJ2-3	NA	TRBV24-1	NA	TGTGCCACCAGTGACCCCGCTAGCACAGATACGCAGTATTTT	CATSDPASTDTQYF
TRBJ2-3	TRBD2	TRBV12-3/TRBV12-4	many	TGTGCCAGCAGTCCCCGACTAGCGGGAGATAGCACAGATACGCAGTATTTT	CASSPRLAGDSTDTQYF
TRBJ1-1	NA	TRBV19	NA	TGTGCCAGTTCGCACGGTCGGGCCACTGAAGCTTTCTTT	CASSHGRATEAFF
TRBJ2-7	NA	TRBV9	many	TGTGCCAGCAGCCCACCGGACGTCTACGAGCAGTACTTC	CASSPPDVYEQYF
TRBJ1-1	NA	TRBV5-1	few	TGCGCCAGCAGATTGGCGGGGGGCTACACTGAAGCTTTCTTT	CASRLAGGYTEAFF
TRBJ2-7	TRBD1	TRBV6-6	NA	TGTGCCAGCAGTTACTCGACAGGGAACGAGCAGTACTTC	CASSYSTGNEQYF
TRBJ2-3	TRBD2	TRBV5-7	once	TGTGCCAGCAGCTCTGGACTAGCGGGAGGAGAAGGGGGCACAGATACGCAGTATTTT	CASSSGLAGGEGGTDTQYF
TRBJ1-1	NA	TRBV6-5	few	TGTGCCAGCAGTCAAGGGGCAGTAGGGAACACTGAAGCTTTCTTT	CASSQGAVGNTEAFF